These T cell receptor beta chains were read from a single sample in a study of human T cells and chemical hapten exposure. One entry per CDR3 protein, called by TCRdb with MiXCR from the RACE reads. Of 65,000 to 100,000 distinct CDR3 sequences in the sample, approximately 7% are singletons; the top ten hold 1.3%. The sequences come from whole blood, collected in connection with sensitization to the hapten diphenylcyclopropenone (DPC). The receptors here all came from a young woman with alopecia areata. Some clones in this sample may be carry-over from other donors' samples. The CDR3 runs from the conserved cysteine through the conserved F or W. The D gene is left open where the match is weak. The size of a clone is reported for some rows only, either as once, few or many, or as a class for expanded clones.

J gene	clone size	D gene	V gene	CDR3 protein	CDR3 DNA
TRBJ2-4	many	.	TRBV6-1	CASSASRRSDIAKNIQYF	TGTGCCAGCAGTGCGTCTCGGCGTAGTGATATAGCCAAAAACATTCAGTACTTC
TRBJ1-1	many	.	TRBV6-2/TRBV6-3	CASSYRDLSEAFF	TGTGCCAGCAGTTACCGGGACTTGTCTGAAGCTTTCTTT
TRBJ1-2	.	.	TRBV7-9	CASLPPRARQSVGYGYTF	TGTGCCAGCCTCCCCCCCCGAGCTAGACAGAGCGTGGGCTATGGCTACACCTTC
TRBJ2-5	many	.	TRBV6-1	CASRKDLRPTQETQYF	TGTGCCAGCAGAAAGGATCTGAGGCCCACTCAAGAGACCCAGTACTTC
TRBJ1-1	.	.	TRBV11-1	CASSLRLQGNTEAFF	TGTGCCAGCAGCTTAAGGTTGCAAGGGAACACTGAAGCTTTCTTT
TRBJ2-1	many	.	TRBV6-1	CASSDYYNEQFF	TGTGCCAGCAGTGACTATTACAATGAGCAGTTCTTC
TRBJ1-1	many	TRBD1	TRBV12-3/TRBV12-4	CASSTQGAGTEAFF	TGTGCCAGCAGTACCCAGGGGGCCGGCACTGAAGCTTTCTTT
TRBJ1-2	many	.	TRBV5-1	CASSLVAPLDYGYTF	TGCGCCAGCAGCTTGGTGGCTCCGCTCGACTATGGCTACACCTTC
TRBJ2-7	many	TRBD1	TRBV29-1	CSIGLTDRANLYEQYF	TGCAGCATTGGACTCACGGACAGGGCAAACCTCTACGAGCAGTACTTC
TRBJ1-1	.	.	TRBV15	CATSILTQGSEAFF	TGTGCCACCAGCATACTAACCCAAGGGAGTGAAGCTTTCTTT
TRBJ1-5	.	.	TRBV5-6	CASSLGPAGSNQPQHF	TGTGCCAGCAGCTTGGGTCCCGCGGGTAGCAATCAGCCCCAGCATTTT
TRBJ1-5	.	TRBD1	TRBV10-2	CASSELGQGTWRNQPQHF	TGCGCCAGCAGCGAACTAGGACAGGGTACGTGGCGGAATCAGCCCCAGCATTTT
TRBJ1-2	few	.	TRBV10-3	CAISEFPTEGVYGYTF	TGTGCCATCAGTGAGTTCCCGACAGAAGGGGTCTATGGCTACACCTTC